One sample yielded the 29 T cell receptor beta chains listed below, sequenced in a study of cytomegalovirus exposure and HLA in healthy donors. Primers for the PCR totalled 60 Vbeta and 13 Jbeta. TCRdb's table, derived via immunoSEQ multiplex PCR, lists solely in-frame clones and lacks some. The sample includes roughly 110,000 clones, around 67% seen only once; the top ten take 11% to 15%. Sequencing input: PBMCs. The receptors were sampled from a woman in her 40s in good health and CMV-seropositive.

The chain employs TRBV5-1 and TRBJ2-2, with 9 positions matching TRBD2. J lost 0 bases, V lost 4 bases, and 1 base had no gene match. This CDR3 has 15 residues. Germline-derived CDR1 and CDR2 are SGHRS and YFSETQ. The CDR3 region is CASSLAGPNTGELFF. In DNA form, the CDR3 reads TGCGCCAGCAGCCTAGCGGGGCCGAACACCGGGGAGCTGTTTTTT.

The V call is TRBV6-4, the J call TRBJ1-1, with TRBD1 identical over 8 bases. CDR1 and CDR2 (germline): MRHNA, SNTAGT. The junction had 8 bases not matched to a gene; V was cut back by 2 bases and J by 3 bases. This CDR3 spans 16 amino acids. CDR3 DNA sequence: TGTGCCAGCAGTGACCCGGACAGGGAGACGGACACTGAAGCTTTCTTT. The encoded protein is CASSDPDRETDTEAFF.

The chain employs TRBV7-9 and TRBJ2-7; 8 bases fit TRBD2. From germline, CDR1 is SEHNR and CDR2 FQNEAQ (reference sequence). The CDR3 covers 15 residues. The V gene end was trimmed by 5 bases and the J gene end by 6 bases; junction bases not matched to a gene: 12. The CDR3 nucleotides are TGTGCCAGCAGCCGGACCCCCGGGACTAGTGGCGAGCAGTACTTC. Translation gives CASSRTPGTSGEQYF.

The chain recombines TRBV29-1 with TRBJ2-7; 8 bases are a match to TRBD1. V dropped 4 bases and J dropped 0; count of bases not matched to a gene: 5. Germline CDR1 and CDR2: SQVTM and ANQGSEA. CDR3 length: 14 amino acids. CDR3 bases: TGCAGCGTTGTTGTCACAGGGGGCTCCTACGAGCAGTACTTC. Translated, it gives CSVVVTGGSYEQYF.

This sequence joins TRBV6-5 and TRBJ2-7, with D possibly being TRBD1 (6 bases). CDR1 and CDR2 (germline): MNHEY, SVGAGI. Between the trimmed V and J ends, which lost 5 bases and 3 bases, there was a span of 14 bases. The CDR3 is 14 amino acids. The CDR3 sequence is CASSQQGWNYEQYF. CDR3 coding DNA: TGTGCCAGCAGTCAACAGGGCTGGAACTACGAGCAGTACTTC.

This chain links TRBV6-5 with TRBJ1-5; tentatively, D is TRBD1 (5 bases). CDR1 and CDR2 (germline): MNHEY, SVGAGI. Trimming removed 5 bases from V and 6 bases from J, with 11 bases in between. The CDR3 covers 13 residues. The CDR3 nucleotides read TGTGCCAGCAGTGAAACAAGGGGTCAGCCCCAGCATTTT. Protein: CASSETRGQPQHF.

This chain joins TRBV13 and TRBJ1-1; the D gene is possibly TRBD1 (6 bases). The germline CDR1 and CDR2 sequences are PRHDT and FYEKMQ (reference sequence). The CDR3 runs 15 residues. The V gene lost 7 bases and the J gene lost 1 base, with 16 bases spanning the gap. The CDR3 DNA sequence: TGTGCCAGCATCCTACTCGGGACAAGGAACACTGAAGCTTTCTTT. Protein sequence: CASILLGTRNTEAFF.

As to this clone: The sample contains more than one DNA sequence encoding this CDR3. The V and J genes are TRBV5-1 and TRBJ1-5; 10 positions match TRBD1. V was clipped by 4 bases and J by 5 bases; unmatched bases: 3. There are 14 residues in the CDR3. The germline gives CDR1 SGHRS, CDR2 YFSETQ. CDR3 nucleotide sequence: TGCGCCAGCAGCCCGGGGACAGGGGATCAGCCCCAGCATTTT. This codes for CASSPGTGDQPQHF.

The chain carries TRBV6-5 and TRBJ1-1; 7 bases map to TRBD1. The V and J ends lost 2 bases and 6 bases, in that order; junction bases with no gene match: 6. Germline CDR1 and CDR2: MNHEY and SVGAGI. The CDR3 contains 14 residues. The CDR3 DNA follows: TGTGCCAGCAGTTACGACAGGGTTAGCGCTGAAGCTTTCTTT. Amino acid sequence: CASSYDRVSAEAFF.

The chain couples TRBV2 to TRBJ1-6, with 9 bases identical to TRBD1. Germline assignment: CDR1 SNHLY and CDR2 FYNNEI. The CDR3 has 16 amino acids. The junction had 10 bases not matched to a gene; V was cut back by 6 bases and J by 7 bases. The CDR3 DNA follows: TGTGCCAGCAGGGGGACCGGGACAGGGAGGAATTCACCCCTCCACTTT. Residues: CASRGTGTGRNSPLHF.

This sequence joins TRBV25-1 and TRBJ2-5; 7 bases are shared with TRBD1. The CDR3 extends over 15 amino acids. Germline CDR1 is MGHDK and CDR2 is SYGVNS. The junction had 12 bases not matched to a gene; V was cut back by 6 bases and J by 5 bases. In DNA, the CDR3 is TGTGCCAGCAGGAGGGGGCTCACTCGATCGGAGACCCAGTACTTC. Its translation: CASRRGLTRSETQYF.

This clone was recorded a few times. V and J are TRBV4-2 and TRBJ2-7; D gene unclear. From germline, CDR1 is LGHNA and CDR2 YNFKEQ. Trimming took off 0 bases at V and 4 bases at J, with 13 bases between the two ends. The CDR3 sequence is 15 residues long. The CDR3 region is CASSQDPAAPYEQYF. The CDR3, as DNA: TGTGCCAGCAGCCAAGATCCTGCAGCGCCTTACGAGCAGTACTTC.

The CDR3 sequence is CASSPRDYYGYTF. As DNA, the CDR3 is TGTGCCAGCAGCCCGAGGGATTACTATGGCTACACCTTC. The rearrangement links TRBV7-8 to TRBJ1-2; D is unresolved. Per the germline V gene, CDR1 is SGHVS and CDR2 is FQNEAQ. V was pared by 5 bases and J by 3 bases, with 10 bases between. The CDR3 loop spans 13 amino acids.

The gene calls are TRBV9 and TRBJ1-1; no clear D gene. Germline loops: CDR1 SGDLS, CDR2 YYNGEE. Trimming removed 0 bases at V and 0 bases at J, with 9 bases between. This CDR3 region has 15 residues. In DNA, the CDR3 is TGTGCCAGCAGCGTAGAACAGACGATGAACACTGAAGCTTTCTTT. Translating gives CASSVEQTMNTEAFF.

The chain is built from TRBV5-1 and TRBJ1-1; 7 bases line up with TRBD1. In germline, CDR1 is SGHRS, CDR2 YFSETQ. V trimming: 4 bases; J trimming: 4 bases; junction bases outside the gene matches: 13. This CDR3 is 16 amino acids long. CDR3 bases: TGCGCCAGCAGCCCTGGACAGGTTCTCAGGAGCACTGAAGCTTTCTTT. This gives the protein CASSPGQVLRSTEAFF.

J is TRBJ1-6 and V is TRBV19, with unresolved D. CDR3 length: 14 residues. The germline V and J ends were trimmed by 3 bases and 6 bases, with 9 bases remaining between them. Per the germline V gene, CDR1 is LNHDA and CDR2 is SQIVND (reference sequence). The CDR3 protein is CASSMGGLNSPLHF. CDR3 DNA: TGTGCCAGTAGTATGGGAGGGCTTAATTCACCCCTCCACTTT.

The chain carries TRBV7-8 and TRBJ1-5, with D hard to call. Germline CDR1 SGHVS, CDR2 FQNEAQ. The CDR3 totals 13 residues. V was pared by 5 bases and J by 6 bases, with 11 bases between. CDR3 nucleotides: TGTGCCAGCAGCGAGGGAAGGATTCAGCCCCAGCATTTT. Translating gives CASSEGRIQPQHF.

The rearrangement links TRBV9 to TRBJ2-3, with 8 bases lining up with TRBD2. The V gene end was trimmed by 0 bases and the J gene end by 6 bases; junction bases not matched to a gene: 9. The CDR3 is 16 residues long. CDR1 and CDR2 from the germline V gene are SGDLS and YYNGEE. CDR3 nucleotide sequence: TGTGCCAGCAGCGTAGTGGCCAGCGGGGGCGGGGATACGCAGTATTTT. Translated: CASSVVASGGGDTQYF.

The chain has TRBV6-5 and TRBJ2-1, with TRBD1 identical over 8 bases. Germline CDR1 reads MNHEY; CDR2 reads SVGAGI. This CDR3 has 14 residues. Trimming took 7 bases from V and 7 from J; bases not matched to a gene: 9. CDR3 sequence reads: CASTRTGSTNEQFF. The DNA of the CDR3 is TGTGCCAGCACACGGACAGGGTCGACGAATGAGCAGTTCTTC.

The CDR3, as DNA: TGTGCCAGCAGCTCCGGGACAGGGGCGCTCTACGAGCAGTACTTC. As protein: CASSSGTGALYEQYF. The V gene is TRBV7-9, the J gene TRBJ2-7, with TRBD1 matching 10 bases. Per the germline V gene, CDR1 is SEHNR and CDR2 is FQNEAQ (reference sequence). V lost 4 bases to trimming and J lost 3 bases; unmatched junction nucleotides: 6. This CDR3 is built from 15 residues. The entire variable domain, with the rest obtained from reference TRBV7-9 and TRBJ2-7, is as follows: DTGVSQNPRHKITKRGQNVTFRCDPISEHNRLYWYRQTLGQGPEFLTYFQNEAQLEKSRLLSDRFSAERPKGSFSTLEIQRTEQGDSAMYLCASSSGTGALYEQYFGPGTRLTVT.

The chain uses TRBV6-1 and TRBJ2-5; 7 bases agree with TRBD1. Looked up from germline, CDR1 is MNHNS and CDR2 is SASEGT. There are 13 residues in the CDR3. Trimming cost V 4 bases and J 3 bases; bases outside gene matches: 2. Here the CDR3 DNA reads TGTGCCAGCAGTGTGGGGACAGAAGAGACCCAGTACTTC. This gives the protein CASSVGTEETQYF.

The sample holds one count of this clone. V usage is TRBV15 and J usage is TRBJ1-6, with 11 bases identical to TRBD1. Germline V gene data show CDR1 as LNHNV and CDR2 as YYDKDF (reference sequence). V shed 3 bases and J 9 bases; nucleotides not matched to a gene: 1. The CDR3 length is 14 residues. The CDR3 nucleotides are TGTGCCACCAGCAGGGGACAGGGGGTTTCACCCCTCCACTTT. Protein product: CATSRGQGVSPLHF.

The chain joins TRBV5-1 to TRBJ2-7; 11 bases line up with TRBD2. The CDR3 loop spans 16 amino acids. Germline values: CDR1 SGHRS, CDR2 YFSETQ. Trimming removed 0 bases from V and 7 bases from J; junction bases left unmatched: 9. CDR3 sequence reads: CASSLVGSGGAREQYF. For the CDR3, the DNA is TGCGCCAGCAGCTTGGTGGGTAGCGGGGGGGCCCGGGAGCAGTACTTC. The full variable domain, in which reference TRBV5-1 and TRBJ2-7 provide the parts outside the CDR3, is KAGVTQTPRYLIKTRGQQVTLSCSPISGHRSVSWYQQTPGQGLQFLFEYFSETQRNKGNFPGRFSGRQFSNSRSEMNVSTLELGDSALYLCASSLVGSGGAREQYFGPGTRLTVT.

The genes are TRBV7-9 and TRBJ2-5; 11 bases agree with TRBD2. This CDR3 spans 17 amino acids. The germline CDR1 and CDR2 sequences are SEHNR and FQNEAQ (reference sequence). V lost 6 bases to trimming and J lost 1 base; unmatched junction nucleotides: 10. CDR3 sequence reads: CASSLLSSGGRQETQYF. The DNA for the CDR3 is TGTGCCAGCAGTCTGTTGTCTAGCGGGGGGCGCCAAGAGACCCAGTACTTC.

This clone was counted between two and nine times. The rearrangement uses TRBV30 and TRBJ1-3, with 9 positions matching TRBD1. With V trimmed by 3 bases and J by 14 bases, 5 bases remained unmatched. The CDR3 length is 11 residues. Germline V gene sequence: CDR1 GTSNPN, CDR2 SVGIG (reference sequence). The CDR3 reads CAWSTGGYLYF. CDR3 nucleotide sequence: TGTGCCTGGAGCACAGGGGGCTACCTATATTTT.

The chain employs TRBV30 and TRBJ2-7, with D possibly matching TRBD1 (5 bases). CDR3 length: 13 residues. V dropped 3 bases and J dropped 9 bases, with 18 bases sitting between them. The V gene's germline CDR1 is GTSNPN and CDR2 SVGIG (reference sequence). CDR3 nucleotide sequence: TGTGCCTGGAGGGAAGACAGCTTCGGACCGCAGTACTTC. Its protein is CAWREDSFGPQYF.

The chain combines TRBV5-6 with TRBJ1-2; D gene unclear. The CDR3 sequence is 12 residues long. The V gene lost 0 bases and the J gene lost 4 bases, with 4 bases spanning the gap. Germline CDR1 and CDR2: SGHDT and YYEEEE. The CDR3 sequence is CASSLVGYGYTF. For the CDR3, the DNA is TGTGCCAGCAGCTTGGTCGGCTATGGCTACACCTTC. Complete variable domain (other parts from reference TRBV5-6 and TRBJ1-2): DAGVTQSPTHLIKTRGQQVTLRCSPKSGHDTVSWYQQALGQGPQFIFQYYEEEERQRGNFPDRFSGHQFPNYSSELNVNALLLGDSALYLCASSLVGYGYTFGSGTRLTVV.

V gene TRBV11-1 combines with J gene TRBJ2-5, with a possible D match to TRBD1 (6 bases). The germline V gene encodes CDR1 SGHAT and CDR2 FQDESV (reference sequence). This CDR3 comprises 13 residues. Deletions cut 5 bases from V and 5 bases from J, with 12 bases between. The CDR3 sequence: CASSPGVLETQYF. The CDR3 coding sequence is TGTGCCAGCAGCCCAGGGGTTTTGGAGACCCAGTACTTC.

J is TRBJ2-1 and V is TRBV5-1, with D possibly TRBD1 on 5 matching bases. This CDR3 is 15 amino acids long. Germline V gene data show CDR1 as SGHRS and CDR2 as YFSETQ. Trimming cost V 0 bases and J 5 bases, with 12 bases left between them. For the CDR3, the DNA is TGCGCCAGCAGCTTGGCGCAGGGCCGAGACAATGAGCAGTTCTTC. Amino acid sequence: CASSLAQGRDNEQFF. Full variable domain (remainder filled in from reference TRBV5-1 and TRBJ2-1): KAGVTQTPRYLIKTRGQQVTLSCSPISGHRSVSWYQQTPGQGLQFLFEYFSETQRNKGNFPGRFSGRQFSNSRSEMNVSTLELGDSALYLCASSLAQGRDNEQFFGPGTRLTVL.